This TCR beta chain was sequenced during a study of shared clonotypes between healthy human individuals. General study findings and limits: Clonotypes that were shared across a few donors made up around 5.5% of naive CD4 clonotypes.

This clone was seen just once. Its antigen is as yet unknown. Naive CD8 cells comprised CD45RO-negative, CCR7-positively selected cells, excluding terminally differentiated effector memory CD45RA+ cells. Healthy and HIV-negative, the adult donors had no recent acute infections or vaccinations. Some 27,000 T cell genomes, or around 180 ng DNA, went into the sorted-subset replicate PCRs. Clones were sequenced by immunoSEQ multiplex PCR, and TCRdb holds only the in-frame ones, with some missing. The sample has 650,000 to 800,000 clones; about 91% are singletons. This CDR3 has 14 residues. The V gene's germline CDR1 is LGHNA and CDR2 YSLEER. V was clipped by 0 bases and J by 4 bases, with 9 bases between them.

The chain carries TRBV4-3 and TRBJ1-1; D is unresolved. The source of this sequence is a man younger than 45 in good health. Sequencing was done on a sample of naive CD8+ T cells sorted from blood. The CDR3 coding sequence is TGCGCCAGCAGCCAAGATCTATGGGCCACTGAAGCTTTCTTT. This codes for CASSQDLWATEAFF.